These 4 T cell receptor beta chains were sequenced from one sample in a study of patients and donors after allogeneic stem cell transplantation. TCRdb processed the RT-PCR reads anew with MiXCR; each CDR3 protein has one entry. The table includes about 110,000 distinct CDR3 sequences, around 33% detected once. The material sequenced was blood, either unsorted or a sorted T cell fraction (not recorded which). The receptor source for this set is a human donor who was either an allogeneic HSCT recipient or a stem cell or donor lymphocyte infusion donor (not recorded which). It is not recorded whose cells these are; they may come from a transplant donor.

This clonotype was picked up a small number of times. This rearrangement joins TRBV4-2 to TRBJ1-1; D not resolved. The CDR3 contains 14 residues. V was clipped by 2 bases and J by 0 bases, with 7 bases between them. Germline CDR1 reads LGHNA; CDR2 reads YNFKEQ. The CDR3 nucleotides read TGTGCCAGCAGCCAACAGAGAATGAACACTGAAGCTTTCTTT. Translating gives CASSQQRMNTEAFF.

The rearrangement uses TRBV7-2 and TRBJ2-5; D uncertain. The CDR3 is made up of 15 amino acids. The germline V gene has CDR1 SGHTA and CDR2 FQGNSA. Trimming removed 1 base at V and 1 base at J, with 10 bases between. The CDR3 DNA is TGTGCCAGCAGCTTAGTGGGCGGACGCCAAGAGACCCAGTACTTC. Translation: CASSLVGGRQETQYF.

CDR3: CATSRLSGYEQYF. CDR3 coding DNA: TGTGCCACCAGCAGACTTTCGGGCTACGAGCAGTACTTC. V and J are TRBV15 and TRBJ2-7; D is uncertain. The CDR3 consists of 13 residues. Germline CDR1 is LNHNV and CDR2 is YYDKDF (reference sequence). V dropped 2 bases and J dropped 3 bases, with 8 bases sitting between them.

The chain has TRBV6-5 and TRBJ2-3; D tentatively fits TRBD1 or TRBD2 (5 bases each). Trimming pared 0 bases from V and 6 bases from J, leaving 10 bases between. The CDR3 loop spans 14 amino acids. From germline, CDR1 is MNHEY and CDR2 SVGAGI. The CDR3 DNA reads TGTGCCAGCAGTTACTCGATGGGGGTGGATACGCAGTATTTT. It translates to CASSYSMGVDTQYF.